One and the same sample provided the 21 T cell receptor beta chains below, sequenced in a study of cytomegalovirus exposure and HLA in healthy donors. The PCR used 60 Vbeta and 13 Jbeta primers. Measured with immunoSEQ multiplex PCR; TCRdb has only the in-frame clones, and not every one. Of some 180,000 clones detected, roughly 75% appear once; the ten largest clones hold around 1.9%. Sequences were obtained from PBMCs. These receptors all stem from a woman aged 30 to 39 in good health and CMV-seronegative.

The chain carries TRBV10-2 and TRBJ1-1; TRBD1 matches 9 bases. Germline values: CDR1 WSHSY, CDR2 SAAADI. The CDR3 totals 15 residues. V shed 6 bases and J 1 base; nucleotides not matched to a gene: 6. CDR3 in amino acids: CASRPGQGPNTEAFF. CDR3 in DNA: TGCGCCAGCAGGCCCGGACAGGGGCCGAACACTGAAGCTTTCTTT.

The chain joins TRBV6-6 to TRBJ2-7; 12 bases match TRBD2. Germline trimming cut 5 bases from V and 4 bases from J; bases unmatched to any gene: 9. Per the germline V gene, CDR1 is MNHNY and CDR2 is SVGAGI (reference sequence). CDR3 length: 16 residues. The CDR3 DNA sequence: TGTGCCAGCAGTCAATACACCGGGACTAGCGGGTACGAGCAGTACTTC. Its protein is CASSQYTGTSGYEQYF.

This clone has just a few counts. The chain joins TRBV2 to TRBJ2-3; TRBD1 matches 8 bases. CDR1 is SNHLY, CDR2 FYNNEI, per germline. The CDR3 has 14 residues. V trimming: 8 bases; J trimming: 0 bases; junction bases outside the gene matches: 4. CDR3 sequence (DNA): TGTGCCAGCGGAAGGACAGGGAGCACAGATACGCAGTATTTT. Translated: CASGRTGSTDTQYF.

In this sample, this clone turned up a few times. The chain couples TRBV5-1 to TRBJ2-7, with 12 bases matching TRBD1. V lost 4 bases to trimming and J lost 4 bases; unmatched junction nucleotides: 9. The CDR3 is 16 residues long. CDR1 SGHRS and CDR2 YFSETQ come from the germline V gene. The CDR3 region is CASSQGQGAVRYEQYF. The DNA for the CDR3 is TGCGCCAGCAGCCAGGGACAGGGGGCCGTTAGATACGAGCAGTACTTC. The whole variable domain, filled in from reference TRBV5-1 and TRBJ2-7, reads KAGVTQTPRYLIKTRGQQVTLSCSPISGHRSVSWYQQTPGQGLQFLFEYFSETQRNKGNFPGRFSGRQFSNSRSEMNVSTLELGDSALYLCASSQGQGAVRYEQYFGPGTRLTVT.

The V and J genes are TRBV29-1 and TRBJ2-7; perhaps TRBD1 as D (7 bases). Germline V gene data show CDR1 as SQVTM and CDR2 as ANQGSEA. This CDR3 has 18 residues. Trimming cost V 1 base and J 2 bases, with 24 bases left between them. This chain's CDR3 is CSVEGRSTGDSNPYEQYF. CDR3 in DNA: TGCAGCGTTGAAGGGCGGTCGACGGGGGACAGCAACCCCTACGAGCAGTACTTC.

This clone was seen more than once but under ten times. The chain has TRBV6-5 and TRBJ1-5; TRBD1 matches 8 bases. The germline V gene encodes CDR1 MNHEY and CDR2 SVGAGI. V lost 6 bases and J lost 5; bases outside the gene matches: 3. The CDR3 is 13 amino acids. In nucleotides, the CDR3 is TGTGCCAGCAGCCAGGACAGGGATCAGCCCCAGCATTTT. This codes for CASSQDRDQPQHF.

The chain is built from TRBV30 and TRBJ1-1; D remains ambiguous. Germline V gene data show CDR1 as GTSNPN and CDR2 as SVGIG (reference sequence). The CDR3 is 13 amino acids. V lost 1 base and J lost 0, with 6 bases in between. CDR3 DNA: TGTGCCTGGAGTGCGGGGTTGAACACTGAAGCTTTCTTT. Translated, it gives CAWSAGLNTEAFF.

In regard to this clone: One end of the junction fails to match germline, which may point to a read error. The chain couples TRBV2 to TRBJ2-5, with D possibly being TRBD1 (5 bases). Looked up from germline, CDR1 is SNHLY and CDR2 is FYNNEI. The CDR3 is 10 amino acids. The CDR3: CASSEDETDF. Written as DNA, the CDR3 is TGTGCCAGCAGTGAAGACGAGACAGACTTC.

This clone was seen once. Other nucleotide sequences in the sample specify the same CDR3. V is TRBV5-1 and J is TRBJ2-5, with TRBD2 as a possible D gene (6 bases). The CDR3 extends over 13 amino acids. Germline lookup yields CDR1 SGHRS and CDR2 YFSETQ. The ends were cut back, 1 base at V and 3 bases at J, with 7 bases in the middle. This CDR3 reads CASSLPGEETQYF. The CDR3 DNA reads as TGCGCCAGCAGCTTGCCGGGGGAAGAGACCCAGTACTTC.

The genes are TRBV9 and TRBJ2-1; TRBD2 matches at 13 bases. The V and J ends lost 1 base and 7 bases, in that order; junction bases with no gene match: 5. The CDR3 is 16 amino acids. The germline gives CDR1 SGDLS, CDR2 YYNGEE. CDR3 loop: CASSVLTSGGANEQFF. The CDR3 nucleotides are TGTGCCAGCAGCGTACTAACTAGCGGGGGGGCGAATGAGCAGTTCTTC.

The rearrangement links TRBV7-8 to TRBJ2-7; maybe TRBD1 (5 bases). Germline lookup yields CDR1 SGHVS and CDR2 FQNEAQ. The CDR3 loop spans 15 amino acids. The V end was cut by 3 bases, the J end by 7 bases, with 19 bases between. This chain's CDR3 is CASSLNRQGVGEQYF. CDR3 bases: TGTGCCAGCAGCTTGAACCGGCAGGGTGTGGGGGAGCAGTACTTC. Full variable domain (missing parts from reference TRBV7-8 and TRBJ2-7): GAGVSQSPRYKVAKRGQDVALRCDPISGHVSLFWYQQALGQGPEFLTYFQNEAQLDKSGLPSDRFFAERPEGSVSTLKIQRTQQEDSAVYLCASSLNRQGVGEQYFGPGTRLTVT.

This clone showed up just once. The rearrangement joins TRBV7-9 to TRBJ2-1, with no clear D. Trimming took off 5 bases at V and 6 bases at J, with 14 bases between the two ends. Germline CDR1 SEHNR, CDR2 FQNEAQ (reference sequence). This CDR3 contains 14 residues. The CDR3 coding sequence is TGTGCCAGCAGCCCATGGGCGTCTCCCAATGAGCAGTTCTTC. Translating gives CASSPWASPNEQFF.

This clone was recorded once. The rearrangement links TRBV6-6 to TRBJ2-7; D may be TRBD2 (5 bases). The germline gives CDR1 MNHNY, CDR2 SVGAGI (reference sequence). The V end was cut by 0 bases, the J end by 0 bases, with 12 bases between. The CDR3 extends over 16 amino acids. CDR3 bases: TGTGCCAGCAGTTACTCGACGGGGAAGGGCTCCTACGAGCAGTACTTC. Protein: CASSYSTGKGSYEQYF.

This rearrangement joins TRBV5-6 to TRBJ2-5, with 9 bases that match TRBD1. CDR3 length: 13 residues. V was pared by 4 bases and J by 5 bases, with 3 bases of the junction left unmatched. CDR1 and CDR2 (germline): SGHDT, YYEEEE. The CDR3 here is CASSLQGAETQYF. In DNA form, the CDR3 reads TGTGCCAGCAGCCTACAGGGGGCCGAGACCCAGTACTTC.

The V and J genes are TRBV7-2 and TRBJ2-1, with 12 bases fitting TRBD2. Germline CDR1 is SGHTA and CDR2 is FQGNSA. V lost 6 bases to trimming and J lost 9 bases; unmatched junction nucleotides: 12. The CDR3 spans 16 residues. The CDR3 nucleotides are TGTGCCAGCAGTCGTGAGGGACTAGCGGGTTCCGGTGAGCAGTTCTTC. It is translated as CASSREGLAGSGEQFF. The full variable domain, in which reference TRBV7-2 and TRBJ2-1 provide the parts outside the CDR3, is GAGVSQSPSNKVTEKGKDVELRCDPISGHTALYWYRQSLGQGLEFLIYFQGNSAPDKSGLPSDRFSAERTGGSVSTLTIQRTQQEDSAVYLCASSREGLAGSGEQFFGPGTRLTVL.

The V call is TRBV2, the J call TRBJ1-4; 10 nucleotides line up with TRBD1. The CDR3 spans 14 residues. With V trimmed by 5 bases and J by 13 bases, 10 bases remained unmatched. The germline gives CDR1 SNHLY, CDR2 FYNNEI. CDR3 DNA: TGTGCCAGCAGTCTTAGGACAGGGGGAGGAGGACTGTTTTTT. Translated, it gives CASSLRTGGGGLFF.

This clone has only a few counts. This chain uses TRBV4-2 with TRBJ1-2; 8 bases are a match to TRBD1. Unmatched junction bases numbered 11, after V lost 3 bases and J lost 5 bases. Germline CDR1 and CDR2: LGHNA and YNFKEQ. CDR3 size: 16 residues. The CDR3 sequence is CASSQPSPDRVYGYTF. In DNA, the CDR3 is TGTGCCAGCAGCCAGCCTTCCCCGGACAGGGTTTATGGCTACACCTTC.

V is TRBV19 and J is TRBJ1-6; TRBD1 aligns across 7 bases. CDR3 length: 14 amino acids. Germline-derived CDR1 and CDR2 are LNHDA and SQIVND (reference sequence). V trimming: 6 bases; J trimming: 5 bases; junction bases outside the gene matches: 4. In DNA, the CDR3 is TGTGCCAGTAGCCCCGGGACAGATAATTCACCCCTCCACTTT. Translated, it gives CASSPGTDNSPLHF. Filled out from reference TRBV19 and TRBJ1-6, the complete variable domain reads DGGITQSPKYLFRKEGQNVTLSCEQNLNHDAMYWYRQDPGQGLRLIYYSQIVNDFQKGDIAEGYSVSREKKESFPLTVTSAQKNPTAFYLCASSPGTDNSPLHFGNGTRLTVT.

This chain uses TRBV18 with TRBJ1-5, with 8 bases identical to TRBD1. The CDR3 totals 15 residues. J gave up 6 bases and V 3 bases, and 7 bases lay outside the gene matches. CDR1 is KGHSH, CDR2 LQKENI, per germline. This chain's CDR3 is CASSPAGGAGQPQHF. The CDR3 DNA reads TGTGCCAGCTCACCCGCAGGGGGCGCGGGTCAGCCCCAGCATTTT.

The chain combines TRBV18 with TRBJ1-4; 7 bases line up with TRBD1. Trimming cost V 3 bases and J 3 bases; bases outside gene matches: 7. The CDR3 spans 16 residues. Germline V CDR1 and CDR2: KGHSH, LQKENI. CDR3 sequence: CASSPGTAGANEKLFF. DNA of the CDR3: TGTGCCAGCTCACCCGGGACAGCCGGAGCTAATGAAAAACTGTTTTTT. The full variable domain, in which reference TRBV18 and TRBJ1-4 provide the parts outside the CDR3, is NAGVMQNPRHLVRRRGQEARLRCSPMKGHSHVYWYRQLPEEGLKFMVYLQKENIIDESGMPKERFSAEFPKEGPSILRIQQVVRGDSAAYFCASSPGTAGANEKLFFGSGTQLSVL.

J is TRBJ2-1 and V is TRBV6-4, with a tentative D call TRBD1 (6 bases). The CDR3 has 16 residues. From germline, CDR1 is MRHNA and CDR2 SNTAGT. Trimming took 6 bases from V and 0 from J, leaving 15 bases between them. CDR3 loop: CASSAGVLGSYNEQFF. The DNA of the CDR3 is TGTGCCAGCAGCGCAGGGGTATTGGGCTCCTACAATGAGCAGTTCTTC.